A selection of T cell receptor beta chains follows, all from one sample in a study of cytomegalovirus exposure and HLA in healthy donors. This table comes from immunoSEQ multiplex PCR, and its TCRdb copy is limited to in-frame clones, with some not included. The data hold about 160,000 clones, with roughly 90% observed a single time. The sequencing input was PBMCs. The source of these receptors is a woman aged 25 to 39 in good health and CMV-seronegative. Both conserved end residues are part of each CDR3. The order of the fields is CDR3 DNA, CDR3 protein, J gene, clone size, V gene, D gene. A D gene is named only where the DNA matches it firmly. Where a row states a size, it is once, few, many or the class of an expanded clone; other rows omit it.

CDR3nt: TGTGCCAGTTCAATTCGGGGACAGACGGTGAGCTCCTACGAGCAGTACTTC
CDR3aa: CASSIRGQTVSSYEQYF
j_gene: TRBJ2-7
abundance: NA
v_gene: TRBV19
d_gene: TRBD1

CDR3nt: TGCGCCAGCAGCCAAGGACCAGGCCAAGGAACAGATACGCAGTATTTT
CDR3aa: CASSQGPGQGTDTQYF
j_gene: TRBJ2-3
abundance: NA
v_gene: TRBV4-1
d_gene: NA

CDR3nt: TGTGCCACCAGCAGTGACAGGGGGCGCCCCCCCGGGGAGCTGTTTTTT
CDR3aa: CATSSDRGRPPGELFF
j_gene: TRBJ2-2
abundance: once
v_gene: TRBV15
d_gene: TRBD1

CDR3nt: TGCGCCAGCAGCTTCGGGCAGGAGAATGAAAAACTGTTTTTT
CDR3aa: CASSFGQENEKLFF
j_gene: TRBJ1-4
abundance: NA
v_gene: TRBV5-1
d_gene: NA

CDR3nt: TGTGCCAGCAGTTCGGGACTGACTCGCGAGCAGTACTTC
CDR3aa: CASSSGLTREQYF
j_gene: TRBJ2-7
abundance: NA
v_gene: TRBV6-5
d_gene: NA

CDR3nt: TGCGCCAGCAGCCAAAGCCCCCTCACAGGGGGCCTGAGCTCCTATAATTCACCCCTCCACTTT
CDR3aa: CASSQSPLTGGLSSYNSPLHF
j_gene: TRBJ1-6
abundance: NA
v_gene: TRBV4-3
d_gene: TRBD1

CDR3nt: TGCAGCGTTGCCGAAACCCTCGCCACAGATACGCAGTATTTT
CDR3aa: CSVAETLATDTQYF
j_gene: TRBJ2-3
abundance: NA
v_gene: TRBV29-1
d_gene: NA

CDR3nt: TGTGCCAGCAGTGTAGGCCCCCAGATCGCCGACCCCAGGGATACGCAGTATTTT
CDR3aa: CASSVGPQIADPRDTQYF
j_gene: TRBJ2-3
abundance: NA
v_gene: TRBV28
d_gene: NA

CDR3nt: TGTGCCAGCAGCCTAGCGGGATCCTACAATGAGCAGTTCTTC
CDR3aa: CASSLAGSYNEQFF
j_gene: TRBJ2-1
abundance: few
v_gene: TRBV25-1
d_gene: TRBD2

CDR3nt: TGTGCCAGCAGCGAAACAGGCAATTCACCCCTCCACTTT
CDR3aa: CASSETGNSPLHF
j_gene: TRBJ1-6
abundance: NA
v_gene: TRBV4-2
d_gene: NA

CDR3nt: TGTGCCACTGCCTCTACTGTAGGGAGAACTGAAGCTTTCTTT
CDR3aa: CATASTVGRTEAFF
j_gene: TRBJ1-1
abundance: NA
v_gene: TRBV19
d_gene: NA

CDR3nt: TGTGCCAGTAAGGTAGCGGGAGCGTACAATGAGCAGTTCTTC
CDR3aa: CASKVAGAYNEQFF
j_gene: TRBJ2-1
abundance: NA
v_gene: TRBV28
d_gene: TRBD2

CDR3nt: TGCGCCAGCAGCCTGCCAGCTAGCGGGGGGCCAGATACGCAGTATTTT
CDR3aa: CASSLPASGGPDTQYF
j_gene: TRBJ2-3
abundance: NA
v_gene: TRBV4-1
d_gene: TRBD2

CDR3nt: TGTGCCAGCAGCGTAAGGAGGATGGGAGAAGCTTTCTTT
CDR3aa: CASSVRRMGEAFF
j_gene: TRBJ1-1
abundance: NA
v_gene: TRBV6-5
d_gene: NA

CDR3nt: TGTGCCAGCAGTTATCGTACGGAAGCTTTCTTT
CDR3aa: CASSYRTEAFF
j_gene: TRBJ1-1
abundance: few
v_gene: TRBV6-5
d_gene: NA

CDR3nt: TGTGCCAGTAGTATAGATCCCGGAACAGAAGCTTTCTTT
CDR3aa: CASSIDPGTEAFF
j_gene: TRBJ1-1
abundance: NA
v_gene: TRBV19
d_gene: NA

CDR3nt: TGCGCCAGCAGCCCGGGGACAGGTGGGGGCAATCAGCCCCAGCATTTT
CDR3aa: CASSPGTGGGNQPQHF
j_gene: TRBJ1-5
abundance: NA
v_gene: TRBV5-1
d_gene: TRBD1

CDR3nt: TGTGCCAGCAGCGCCCCTTGGGACAGGGGGCCGAACACCGGGGAGCTGTTTTTT
CDR3aa: CASSAPWDRGPNTGELFF
j_gene: TRBJ2-2
abundance: NA
v_gene: TRBV9
d_gene: TRBD1

CDR3nt: TGTGCCAGCAGTTTTTCCGGGACAGTAGACACTGAAGCTTTCTTT
CDR3aa: CASSFSGTVDTEAFF
j_gene: TRBJ1-1
abundance: NA
v_gene: TRBV6-6
d_gene: TRBD1

CDR3nt: TGCAGCGCTTCAGGGGGATCCGGGGAGCTGTTTTTT
CDR3aa: CSASGGSGELFF
j_gene: TRBJ2-2
abundance: NA
v_gene: TRBV29-1
d_gene: TRBD1

CDR3nt: TGTGCCAGCAGCTTTCCCAGGGGGCGCGTCGTGAATTCACCCCTCCACTTT
CDR3aa: CASSFPRGRVVNSPLHF
j_gene: TRBJ1-6
abundance: NA
v_gene: TRBV2
d_gene: TRBD1

CDR3nt: TGTGCCAGCAGCTTAGGGGCTAGCGGGGGCGTACAGAATGAGCAGTTCTTC
CDR3aa: CASSLGASGGVQNEQFF
j_gene: TRBJ2-1
abundance: NA
v_gene: TRBV7-8
d_gene: TRBD2

CDR3nt: TGTGCCAGCAGTTACCCGGGCAGGGTTGAGCAGTTCTTC
CDR3aa: CASSYPGRVEQFF
j_gene: TRBJ2-1
abundance: NA
v_gene: TRBV6-5
d_gene: NA

CDR3nt: TGCGCCAGCAGCTTGGACGGTTTCGCGGAAAAACTGTTTTTT
CDR3aa: CASSLDGFAEKLFF
j_gene: TRBJ1-4
abundance: NA
v_gene: TRBV5-1
d_gene: NA

CDR3nt: TGTGCCAGCAGTCCAACAGGGGGCGGCTACGAGCAGTACTTC
CDR3aa: CASSPTGGGYEQYF
j_gene: TRBJ2-7
abundance: NA
v_gene: TRBV28
d_gene: TRBD1

CDR3nt: TGTGCCATCAGTCCACCGACGGCAAAATACGAGCAGTACTTC
CDR3aa: CAISPPTAKYEQYF
j_gene: TRBJ2-7
abundance: few
v_gene: TRBV10-3
d_gene: NA

CDR3nt: TGCGCCAGCAGGTTGCAAACGGGGGGCACACTGAACACTGAAGCTTTCTTT
CDR3aa: CASRLQTGGTLNTEAFF
j_gene: TRBJ1-1
abundance: NA
v_gene: TRBV5-1
d_gene: NA

CDR3nt: TGTGCCAGCAGCATCGGACAGGGACCCGGGGGGCAGTACTTC
CDR3aa: CASSIGQGPGGQYF
j_gene: TRBJ2-7
abundance: once
v_gene: TRBV21-1
d_gene: NA

CDR3nt: TGTGCCAGCAGCGTTTCAGGGCCCCACACTGAAGCTTTCTTT
CDR3aa: CASSVSGPHTEAFF
j_gene: TRBJ1-1
abundance: NA
v_gene: TRBV9
d_gene: NA

CDR3nt: TGTGCCAGCGGCCCACGCCGGACAGCGGGGGGTACCACCGGGGAGCTGTTTTTT
CDR3aa: CASGPRRTAGGTTGELFF
j_gene: TRBJ2-2
abundance: NA
v_gene: TRBV7-2
d_gene: TRBD2

CDR3nt: TGTGCCAGCAGCTTAACAGGGGAAGTTGGCTACACCTTC
CDR3aa: CASSLTGEVGYTF
j_gene: TRBJ1-2
abundance: NA
v_gene: TRBV11-2
d_gene: TRBD1

CDR3nt: TGTGCCAGCAGCCATGACAGGGGTGGTGGCTACACCTTC
CDR3aa: CASSHDRGGGYTF
j_gene: TRBJ1-2
abundance: NA
v_gene: TRBV14
d_gene: TRBD1

CDR3nt: TGTGCCATCACAACAGACGGACAGGGCAATGAGCAGTTCTTC
CDR3aa: CAITTDGQGNEQFF
j_gene: TRBJ2-1
abundance: NA
v_gene: TRBV10-3
d_gene: TRBD1

CDR3nt: TGTGCCAGCAGCTTAGATGGGACACTCACAGATACGCAGTATTTT
CDR3aa: CASSLDGTLTDTQYF
j_gene: TRBJ2-3
abundance: NA
v_gene: TRBV7-3
d_gene: NA

CDR3nt: TGTGCCAGCAGCCATTCTGGGGTTGGGACTAGCGGGAGGGCTCGACGCGAGCAGTACTTC
CDR3aa: CASSHSGVGTSGRARREQYF
j_gene: TRBJ2-7
abundance: NA
v_gene: TRBV4-2
d_gene: TRBD2

CDR3nt: TGTGCCAGCAGTGCGACAGGTTTGTACGAGCAGTACTTC
CDR3aa: CASSATGLYEQYF
j_gene: TRBJ2-7
abundance: NA
v_gene: TRBV28
d_gene: NA

CDR3nt: TGTGCCAGCAGCTTAGCTCACACCAGCTATGGCTACACCTTC
CDR3aa: CASSLAHTSYGYTF
j_gene: TRBJ1-2
abundance: NA
v_gene: TRBV7-9
d_gene: NA

CDR3nt: TGTGCCAGCTCACTCACTCCGGGACTCGACACCGGGGAGCTGTTTTTT
CDR3aa: CASSLTPGLDTGELFF
j_gene: TRBJ2-2
abundance: NA
v_gene: TRBV18
d_gene: NA

CDR3nt: TGTGCCAGTAGTACCGAAGGGGGAGATGGCTACACCTTC
CDR3aa: CASSTEGGDGYTF
j_gene: TRBJ1-2
abundance: NA
v_gene: TRBV19
d_gene: NA

CDR3nt: TGTGCCAGCAGTTTAGGGACAGGGACATCCCAGCATTTT
CDR3aa: CASSLGTGTSQHF
j_gene: TRBJ1-5
abundance: NA
v_gene: TRBV27
d_gene: TRBD1

CDR3nt: TGTGCCAGCAGCTTTAGTCCAGAGTATCAAGAGACCCAGTACTTC
CDR3aa: CASSFSPEYQETQYF
j_gene: TRBJ2-5
abundance: NA
v_gene: TRBV7-2
d_gene: NA

CDR3nt: TGCGCCAGCAGCCAAGAGGCGGCAGCGGGCCAAGAGACCCAGTACTTC
CDR3aa: CASSQEAAAGQETQYF
j_gene: TRBJ2-5
abundance: NA
v_gene: TRBV4-1
d_gene: NA

CDR3nt: TGTGCCAGCAGCCCGGAAGGGGTGGACCATGAGACCCAGTACTTC
CDR3aa: CASSPEGVDHETQYF
j_gene: TRBJ2-5
abundance: NA
v_gene: TRBV7-3
d_gene: NA

CDR3nt: TGTGCCAGCAGTTACCCTAGCGGGAGGCGCACAGATACGCAGTATTTT
CDR3aa: CASSYPSGRRTDTQYF
j_gene: TRBJ2-3
abundance: NA
v_gene: TRBV6-7
d_gene: TRBD2

CDR3nt: TGTGCCAGCAGTTTAAGGGGTGAGACTGAAGCTTTCTTT
CDR3aa: CASSLRGETEAFF
j_gene: TRBJ1-1
abundance: NA
v_gene: TRBV27
d_gene: NA

CDR3nt: TGTGCCAGCCGGACTAGCGGGAACTCCTACAATGAGCAGTTCTTC
CDR3aa: CASRTSGNSYNEQFF
j_gene: TRBJ2-1
abundance: NA
v_gene: TRBV27
d_gene: TRBD2

CDR3nt: TGCGCCAGCAGCCCCGAGGGACTGTCCCAAGAGACCCAGTACTTC
CDR3aa: CASSPEGLSQETQYF
j_gene: TRBJ2-5
abundance: NA
v_gene: TRBV5-1
d_gene: NA

CDR3nt: TGTGCCAGCTCACCGAGACGGTCAGGGGGACAAGAGACCCAGTACTTC
CDR3aa: CASSPRRSGGQETQYF
j_gene: TRBJ2-5
abundance: NA
v_gene: TRBV18
d_gene: TRBD1

CDR3nt: TGTGCCAGCCACACAAAGCGGGGGGGGTACAATGAGCAGTTCTTC
CDR3aa: CASHTKRGGYNEQFF
j_gene: TRBJ2-1
abundance: NA
v_gene: TRBV2
d_gene: TRBD2

CDR3nt: TGTGCCAGCAGGCGAGCAGATACGCAGTATTTT
CDR3aa: CASRRADTQYF
j_gene: TRBJ2-3
abundance: NA
v_gene: TRBV7-9
d_gene: NA